The 24 T cell receptor beta chains presented below share a single source sample, sequenced in a study of blood T cell repertoires in COVID-19. The method was immunoSEQ multiplex PCR; TCRdb's version includes in-frame clones alone and lacks a portion of them. Of 250,000 to 300,000 clones listed, 70% to 90% were seen once; the top ten hold under 2.5%. Sequenced input: PBMCs or T cells enriched from blood (not recorded which). These receptor sequences come from a woman in her fifties or sixties who had recovered from COVID-19.

CDR3 in amino acids: CASSFGESYEQYF. The CDR3 DNA reads TGTGCCAGCAGCTTTGGGGAGTCGTACGAGCAGTACTTC. The rearrangement links TRBV11-2 to TRBJ2-7, with a tentative D call TRBD2 (5 bases). In germline, CDR1 is SGHAT, CDR2 FQNNGV. Trimming took off 3 bases at V and 4 bases at J, with 10 bases between the two ends. This CDR3 has 13 residues.

The chain has TRBV14 and TRBJ1-1; the D is unclear. The V and J ends lost 1 base and 4 bases respectively, with 19 bases between them. Germline loops: CDR1 SGHDN, CDR2 FVKESK. CDR3 size: 17 residues. The CDR3 region has the DNA TGTGCCAGCAGCCAAGTTCTGTCCCCCACGCGGGGCACTGAAGCTTTCTTT. Residues: CASSQVLSPTRGTEAFF.

In this sample, this clone turned up a few times. The chain uses TRBV5-1 and TRBJ1-5; D is possibly TRBD1 (5 bases). Between the trimmed V and J ends, which lost 4 bases and 4 bases, there was a span of 15 bases. This CDR3 is 15 amino acids long. In germline, CDR1 is SGHRS, CDR2 YFSETQ. The CDR3 nucleotides read TGCGCCAGCAGCGTATTGGGGGGAGGGAATCAGCCCCAGCATTTT. This codes for CASSVLGGGNQPQHF.

The chain uses TRBV2 and TRBJ1-6, with unresolved D. This CDR3 has 15 residues. The V end was cut by 3 bases, the J end by 6 bases, with 12 bases between. CDR1 is SNHLY and CDR2 is FYNNEI in the germline V gene. As DNA, the CDR3 is TGTGCCAGCAGTGACGCGGGGAGGCGTAATTCACCCCTCCACTTT. Translation gives CASSDAGRRNSPLHF.

This clone was counted a single time. V gene TRBV10-3 combines with J gene TRBJ2-5; 7 nucleotides line up with TRBD1. This CDR3 has 12 residues. Germline CDR1 and CDR2: ENHRY and SYGVKD. With V trimmed by 9 bases and J by 1 base, 2 bases remained unmatched. The CDR3 region is CAMRDSQETQYF. Here the CDR3 DNA reads TGTGCCATGAGGGACAGCCAAGAGACCCAGTACTTC.

The V gene is TRBV23-1, the J gene TRBJ2-7, with D possibly matching TRBD1 (5 bases). TRBV23-1 is flagged as an ORF with uncertain function. The ends were cut back, 3 bases at V and 6 bases at J, with 12 bases in the middle. The CDR3 spans 13 residues. The CDR3 spells CASSHPDSFEQYF. CDR3 sequence (DNA): TGCGCCAGCAGTCACCCCGACAGCTTCGAGCAGTACTTC.

The chain has TRBV28 and TRBJ1-4, with D perhaps TRBD1 (6 bases). Germline-derived CDR1 and CDR2 are MDHEN and SYDVKM. This CDR3 contains 14 residues. V was cut by 6 bases and J by 10 bases, with 18 bases left in between. The CDR3 DNA reads as TGTGCCAGCAGGTCGGACAGTCAAGTGGGAAAACTGTTTTTT. It specifies CASRSDSQVGKLFF.

The rearrangement uses TRBV28 and TRBJ2-1; 13 bases map to TRBD2. V was clipped by 6 bases and J by 0 bases; unmatched bases: 8. The germline gives CDR1 MDHEN, CDR2 SYDVKM. The CDR3 sequence is 18 residues long. CDR3 sequence reads: CASRLTSGRPASYNEQFF. CDR3 sequence (DNA): TGTGCCAGCAGGCTGACTAGCGGGAGGCCCGCCTCCTACAATGAGCAGTTCTTC.

This rearrangement joins TRBV7-2 to TRBJ2-5; 13 positions agree with TRBD2. Losses at the gene ends were 5 bases for V and 1 base for J; bases not matched to a gene: 4. Germline V gene lookup returns CDR1 SGHTA and CDR2 FQGNSA. CDR3 length: 16 residues. CDR3 region: CASSLTSGRAQETQYF. The CDR3 DNA sequence: TGTGCCAGCAGCCTAACTAGCGGGAGGGCCCAAGAGACCCAGTACTTC.

In nucleotides, the CDR3 is TGCGCCAGCACCCTCGAGAGCCCCTACGAGCAGTACTTC. This sequence encodes CASTLESPYEQYF. The V call is TRBV23-1, the J call TRBJ2-7, with D unresolved. TRBV23-1 is labeled an ORF, and its function is uncertain. The CDR3 totals 13 residues. V gave up 7 bases and J gave up 2 bases, with 12 bases separating them.

The chain joins TRBV19 to TRBJ2-2; 7 bases map to TRBD1. The CDR3 loop spans 14 amino acids. Germline trimming cut 5 bases from V and 7 bases from J; bases unmatched to any gene: 7. Germline CDR1 and CDR2: LNHDA and SQIVND (reference sequence). The CDR3 region is CASSRQGIHGELFF. CDR3 nucleotides: TGTGCCAGTAGTCGACAGGGCATTCACGGGGAGCTGTTTTTT.

CDR3 sequence: CASRLQGLSYEQYF. CDR3 coding DNA: TGTGCCAGCAGGCTTCAGGGCCTTTCCTACGAGCAGTACTTC. The chain employs TRBV6-5 and TRBJ2-7; tentatively, D is TRBD1 (5 bases). CDR1 is MNHEY and CDR2 is SVGAGI in the germline V gene. The CDR3 sequence is 14 residues long. V gave up 6 bases and J gave up 1 base, with 13 bases separating them.

The chain carries TRBV21-1 and TRBJ2-1; the table's D gene call, TRBD1, was not cross checked with the DNA. TRBV21-1 counts as a pseudogene. The CDR3 consists of 16 residues. This chain's CDR3 is CASSKAATSSYNEQFF. In DNA, the CDR3 is TGTGCCAGCAGCAAAGCGGCGACAAGCTCCTACAATGAGCAGTTCTTC.

This sequence joins TRBV28 and TRBJ1-2; 9 positions agree with TRBD1. J was trimmed by 8 bases and V by 5 bases; bases with no gene match: 15. This CDR3 contains 16 residues. CDR1 MDHEN and CDR2 SYDVKM come from the germline V gene. CDR3 coding DNA: TGTGCCAGCAGTCACCGCCCGACAGGGGGGGCTTGGGGCTACACCTTC. It is translated as CASSHRPTGGAWGYTF.

The genes are TRBV28 and TRBJ2-7; D possibly corresponds to TRBD1 (6 bases). CDR1 and CDR2 from the germline V gene are MDHEN and SYDVKM. V was clipped by 7 bases and J by 1 base, with 8 bases between them. This CDR3 has 12 residues. CDR3 DNA: TGTGCCAGCATGCAGGGGTCCTACGAGCAGTACTTC. Amino acids: CASMQGSYEQYF.

This rearrangement joins TRBV20-1 to TRBJ2-4, with a weak D call TRBD2 (5 bases). This CDR3 contains 11 residues. Germline V gene sequence: CDR1 DFQATT, CDR2 SNEGSKA (reference sequence). V dropped 5 bases and J dropped 4 bases, with 6 bases sitting between them. CDR3 residues: CSAPGKNIQYF. The CDR3 DNA is TGCAGTGCTCCGGGGAAAAACATTCAGTACTTC.

The J gene is TRBJ1-1, the V gene TRBV5-4, with a tentative D call TRBD1 (6 bases). V shed 3 bases and J shed 4 bases, with 13 bases lying between them. The CDR3 consists of 14 residues. The V gene's germline CDR1 is SGHNT and CDR2 YYREEE (reference sequence). The CDR3 sequence is CASSSGVTGTEAFF. Here the CDR3 DNA reads TGTGCCAGCAGCTCGGGCGTGACAGGCACTGAAGCTTTCTTT.

The rearrangement links TRBV28 to TRBJ1-6; a weak D match, TRBD1 (5 bases). The CDR3 has 12 residues. CDR1 and CDR2 (germline): MDHEN, SYDVKM. The ends were cut back, 2 bases at V and 16 bases at J, with 12 bases in the middle. This CDR3 reads CASSLQGDELHF. DNA for the CDR3: TGTGCCAGCAGTTTACAGGGTGACGAGCTCCACTTT. Complete variable domain (other parts from reference TRBV28 and TRBJ1-6): DVKVTQSSRYLVKRTGEKVFLECVQDMDHENMFWYRQDPGLGLRLIYFSYDVKMKEKGDIPEGYSVSREKKERFSLILESASTNQTSMYLCASSLQGDELHFGNGTRLTVT.

In DNA form, the CDR3 reads TGCGCCAGCAGCGTGGCAGGGCAAGAGACCCAGTACTTC. Translation gives CASSVAGQETQYF. V and J are TRBV4-1 and TRBJ2-5, with a weak D call TRBD1 (5 bases). CDR1 and CDR2 from the germline V gene are MGHRA and YSYEKL. The germline V and J ends were trimmed by 5 bases and 2 bases, with 9 bases remaining between them. The CDR3 spans 13 residues.

This clone has just one count. The rearrangement links TRBV28 to TRBJ1-5; D not resolved. Germline V lookup: CDR1 MDHEN, CDR2 SYDVKM. With 3 bases removed from V and 3 bases from J, the gap between germline ends came to 12 bases. The CDR3 has 15 residues. This CDR3 is CASSFKGEDNQPQHF. CDR3 coding DNA: TGTGCCAGCAGTTTTAAGGGAGAGGACAATCAGCCCCAGCATTTT.

The chain is built from TRBV27 and TRBJ2-1; 8 positions agree with TRBD2. Unmatched junction bases numbered 21, after V lost 6 bases and J lost 5 bases. The CDR3 spans 19 residues. Germline assignment: CDR1 MNHEY and CDR2 SMNVEV (reference sequence). In DNA, the CDR3 is TGTGCCAGCAGCCATTTATCGGACCGTTTAGCGGGAAGCCACAATGAGCAGTTCTTC. Translated: CASSHLSDRLAGSHNEQFF.

This rearrangement joins TRBV19 to TRBJ1-1; TRBD1 is a possible D gene (5 bases). CDR3 length equals 12 residues. V lost 9 bases and J lost 3, with 11 bases in between. From germline, CDR1 is LNHDA and CDR2 SQIVND (reference sequence). The CDR3 reads CASREGYTEAFF. Written as DNA, the CDR3 is TGTGCCAGCCGGGAGGGGTACACTGAAGCTTTCTTT.

J is TRBJ2-1 and V is TRBV5-1; TRBD1 matches at 8 bases. The CDR3 extends over 15 amino acids. V gave up 2 bases and J gave up 7 bases; unmatched junction bases: 8. Germline values: CDR1 SGHRS, CDR2 YFSETQ. Here the CDR3 DNA reads TGCGCCAGCAGCTTTTCGCAGGGGGCGCTTAATGAGCAGTTCTTC. Amino acid sequence: CASSFSQGALNEQFF. The entire variable domain, with the rest obtained from reference TRBV5-1 and TRBJ2-1, is as follows: KAGVTQTPRYLIKTRGQQVTLSCSPISGHRSVSWYQQTPGQGLQFLFEYFSETQRNKGNFPGRFSGRQFSNSRSEMNVSTLELGDSALYLCASSFSQGALNEQFFGPGTRLTVL.

The chain carries TRBV2 and TRBJ2-7; D gene ambiguous. This CDR3 comprises 14 residues. Germline V gene sequence: CDR1 SNHLY, CDR2 FYNNEI. V lost 7 bases and J lost 0, with 13 bases in between. Here the CDR3 DNA reads TGTGCCAGCACCTACTCATACCTCTCCTACGAGCAGTACTTC. Its protein product is CASTYSYLSYEQYF.